Presented here are 20 T cell receptor beta chains from one specimen sequenced in a study of blood T cell repertoires in COVID-19. Clones were sequenced by immunoSEQ multiplex PCR, and TCRdb holds only the in-frame ones, with some missing. The profile covers some 150,000 clones, with 80% appearing a single time and about 5% taken by the ten largest. Sample: peripheral blood. Receptor source: a woman aged 50 to 65 with acute or convalescent COVID-19.

The chain employs TRBV7-2 and TRBJ1-1; TRBD1 agrees at 7 bases. The J segment lost 5 bases and the V segment lost 1 base, leaving 4 bases of the junction unmatched. CDR1 and CDR2 from the germline V gene are SGHTA and FQGNSA. This CDR3 comprises 14 residues. The DNA of the CDR3 is TGTGCCAGCAGCTTAGGGACAGGCAGGACTGAAGCTTTCTTT. Translating it yields CASSLGTGRTEAFF.

This clone was picked up a small number of times. The chain carries TRBV15 and TRBJ2-3; D is ambiguous. The CDR3 covers 16 residues. With 1 base removed from V and 0 bases from J, the gap between germline ends came to 11 bases. The germline V gene encodes CDR1 LNHNV and CDR2 YYDKDF (reference sequence). The DNA of the CDR3 is TGTGCCACCAGCAGAGTCGCGAGTGTGAGCACAGATACGCAGTATTTT. Translating it yields CATSRVASVSTDTQYF.

This clone was seen a single time. This chain uses TRBV24-1 with TRBJ1-1, with TRBD1 matching 9 bases. The CDR3 totals 15 residues. Trimming took 7 bases from V and 1 from J; bases not matched to a gene: 6. In germline, CDR1 is KGHDR, CDR2 SFDVKD. CDR3 protein: CATRAGTGRNTEAFF. CDR3 nucleotide sequence: TGTGCCACCAGGGCCGGGACAGGGAGGAACACTGAAGCTTTCTTT.

This chain connects TRBV19 to TRBJ1-5; 8 positions agree with TRBD1. The germline CDR1 and CDR2 sequences are LNHDA and SQIVND (reference sequence). This CDR3 contains 14 residues. V dropped 5 bases and J dropped 4; count of bases not matched to a gene: 4. The CDR3 DNA follows: TGTGCCAGTAGTGGCGGACAGGGAAATCAGCCCCAGCATTTT. Its translation is CASSGGQGNQPQHF.

The CDR3 protein is CATSDNREGEGNEQFF. The CDR3 coding sequence is TGTGCCACCAGTGATAACCGTGAGGGGGAGGGGAATGAGCAGTTCTTC. The chain couples TRBV24-1 to TRBJ2-1; D perhaps matches TRBD2 (7 bases). V dropped 3 bases and J dropped 7 bases, with 18 bases sitting between them. The CDR3 runs to 16 residues. Germline V lookup: CDR1 KGHDR, CDR2 SFDVKD.

The chain's CDR3 is CASSSGGTVVGKLFF. Written as DNA, the CDR3 is TGTGCCAGCAGCTCTGGGGGGACAGTAGTCGGAAAACTGTTTTTT. The chain couples TRBV5-6 to TRBJ1-4; 7 bases align to TRBD1. This CDR3 has 15 residues. The trim removed 3 bases at V and 10 bases at J, leaving 12 bases unmatched. The germline V gene encodes CDR1 SGHDT and CDR2 YYEEEE.

V and J are TRBV6-5 and TRBJ1-6; 7 bases agree with TRBD1. This CDR3 is built from 15 residues. The germline gives CDR1 MNHEY, CDR2 SVGAGI. V gave up 6 bases and J gave up 7 bases; unmatched junction bases: 9. CDR3 sequence reads: CASRGDSPRNSPLHF. CDR3 bases: TGTGCCAGCAGGGGGGACAGCCCGAGGAATTCACCCCTCCACTTT.

V gene TRBV5-6 combines with J gene TRBJ2-7; D not certain. Germline values: CDR1 SGHDT, CDR2 YYEEEE. The CDR3 is 13 residues long. Trimming removed 2 bases at V and 3 bases at J, with 9 bases between. The CDR3 region is CASSFFVYYEQYF. DNA of the CDR3: TGTGCCAGCAGCTTTTTTGTCTACTACGAGCAGTACTTC. Combining the CDR3 with reference TRBV5-6 and TRBJ2-7 gives the whole variable domain DAGVTQSPTHLIKTRGQQVTLRCSPKSGHDTVSWYQQALGQGPQFIFQYYEEEERQRGNFPDRFSGHQFPNYSSELNVNALLLGDSALYLCASSFFVYYEQYFGPGTRLTVT.

This chain connects TRBV7-9 to TRBJ1-3; D is uncertain. This CDR3 comprises 16 residues. V dropped 10 bases and J dropped 0 bases, with 19 bases sitting between them. The germline CDR1 and CDR2 sequences are SEHNR and FQNEAQ (reference sequence). For the CDR3, the DNA is TGTGCCACCCCGGTCACACGGGTGAGCTCTGGAAACACCATATATTTT. As protein: CATPVTRVSSGNTIYF.

The J gene is TRBJ2-3, the V gene TRBV28; TRBD1 matches at 8 bases. From germline, CDR1 is MDHEN and CDR2 SYDVKM. With V trimmed by 6 bases and J by 6 bases, 14 bases remained unmatched. The CDR3 contains 16 residues. The CDR3 sequence is CASRLLQGAQGDTQYF. The CDR3 nucleotides read TGTGCCAGCAGGCTACTGCAGGGGGCGCAGGGGGATACGCAGTATTTT. Filled out from reference TRBV28 and TRBJ2-3, the complete variable domain reads DVKVTQSSRYLVKRTGEKVFLECVQDMDHENMFWYRQDPGLGLRLIYFSYDVKMKEKGDIPEGYSVSREKKERFSLILESASTNQTSMYLCASRLLQGAQGDTQYFGPGTRLTVL.

The chain employs TRBV27 and TRBJ2-1; 11 nucleotides agree with TRBD2. This CDR3 spans 15 amino acids. The germline CDR1 and CDR2 sequences are MNHEY and SMNVEV (reference sequence). Germline trimming cut 3 bases from V and 7 bases from J; bases unmatched to any gene: 5. CDR3 nucleotides: TGTGCCAGCAGTTTGTTTAGCGGGGGGGCGAATGAGCAGTTCTTC. It codes for CASSLFSGGANEQFF.

V gene TRBV6-5 combines with J gene TRBJ1-1; 8 bases fit TRBD1. The CDR3 loop spans 14 amino acids. V was pared by 2 bases and J by 11 bases, with 10 bases of the junction left unmatched. The germline gives CDR1 MNHEY, CDR2 SVGAGI. The CDR3 nucleotides read TGTGCCAGCAGTTACGGCAAGGACAGGGCCTTGGCTTTCTTT. Residues: CASSYGKDRALAFF.

The rearrangement links TRBV19 to TRBJ1-1, with TRBD1 matching 7 bases. CDR3 size: 16 residues. Trimming cost V 9 bases and J 7 bases; bases outside gene matches: 20. CDR1 and CDR2 (germline): LNHDA, SQIVND (reference sequence). The CDR3 loop reads CARRDSRAIRTFEAFF. CDR3 nucleotides: TGTGCCAGAAGGGACAGCCGAGCCATAAGAACTTTTGAAGCTTTCTTT.

The rearrangement links TRBV15 to TRBJ2-3, with TRBD2 as a possible D gene (6 bases). Between the trimmed V and J ends, which lost 1 base and 4 bases, there was a span of 15 bases. Germline assignment: CDR1 LNHNV and CDR2 YYDKDF (reference sequence). CDR3 length: 16 residues. As DNA, the CDR3 is TGTGCCACCAGCAGAGTTGGACTACAGAATGCAGATACGCAGTATTTT. It codes for CATSRVGLQNADTQYF.

In the case of this clone: At the DNA level, this CDR3 is encoded by other sequences in the same sample as well. This chain connects TRBV30 to TRBJ1-5, with D unresolved. The CDR3 runs to 12 residues. V was cut by 3 bases and J by 5 bases, with 8 bases left in between. The germline gives CDR1 GTSNPN, CDR2 SVGIG (reference sequence). In nucleotides, the CDR3 is TGTGCCTGGAGCGTGGGCGATCAGCCCCAGCATTTT. Its protein product is CAWSVGDQPQHF.

Only a few counts were recorded for this clone. This chain joins TRBV6-5 and TRBJ2-7; TRBD1 is a possible D gene (5 bases). This CDR3 is built from 14 residues. The ends were cut back, 3 bases at V and 3 bases at J, with 12 bases in the middle. The germline CDR1 and CDR2 sequences are MNHEY and SVGAGI. The CDR3 protein is CASSYVDSYYEQYF. In DNA form, the CDR3 reads TGTGCCAGCAGTTATGTCGACAGTTACTACGAGCAGTACTTC.

V is TRBV12-3 or TRBV12-4 and J is TRBJ1-1, with TRBD1 identical over 9 bases. V lost 5 bases to trimming and J lost 5 bases; unmatched junction nucleotides: 3. CDR3 length: 13 amino acids. The CDR3 nucleotides are TGTGCCAGCAGTGACAGGGGGTGGACTGAAGCTTTCTTT. Translation gives CASSDRGWTEAFF.

The chain joins TRBV7-9 to TRBJ1-1; no definite D call. The ends were cut back, 1 base at V and 1 base at J, with 4 bases in the middle. The CDR3 spans 13 residues. Germline V lookup: CDR1 SEHNR, CDR2 FQNEAQ (reference sequence). CDR3 protein: CASSLDRNTEAFF. The CDR3 DNA reads TGTGCCAGCAGCTTAGACAGGAACACTGAAGCTTTCTTT.

This rearrangement joins TRBV11-1 to TRBJ2-1; 7 nucleotides align to TRBD2. There are 15 residues in the CDR3. J gave up 1 base and V 6 bases, and 6 bases lay outside the gene matches. Germline V CDR1 and CDR2: SGHAT, FQDESV (reference sequence). CDR3 in DNA: TGTGCCAGCAGACAGGCGGGGGTGTCCTACAATGAGCAGTTCTTC. This gives the protein CASRQAGVSYNEQFF.

The V call is TRBV7-3, the J call TRBJ2-2; TRBD1 aligns across 7 bases. The CDR3 length is 17 residues. Germline assignment: CDR1 SGHTA and CDR2 FQGTGA. V was clipped by 1 base and J by 4 bases; unmatched bases: 9. Written as DNA, the CDR3 is TGTGCCAGCAGCTTAAGTAGTTTTTCAGGGGGCACCGGGGAGCTGTTTTTT. This translates into CASSLSSFSGGTGELFF.